This T cell receptor (beta chain) was sequenced during a study of shared clonotypes between healthy human individuals. Study conclusions and caveats: Only a few donors were included, so the genetic and exposure-history diversity represented was limited.

In replicate PCRs of sorted subsets, about 190 ng DNA, approximately 30,000 T cell genomes, was used. Data came from immunoSEQ multiplex PCR; TCRdb stores just in-frame clones and leaves some out. The sample yields about 710,000 clones, 73% seen once. Germline V lookup: CDR1 SEHNR, CDR2 FQNEAQ (reference sequence). This CDR3 has 15 amino acids. The V gene end was trimmed by 5 bases and the J gene end by 4 bases; junction bases not matched to a gene: 5. About this clone: No antigen is known for it.

The TCR originated in a woman aged 25 to 39 in good health. This chain links TRBV7-9 with TRBJ2-7; 13 positions match TRBD2. Source material: memory CD4+ T cells sorted from blood. As to subset: CD45RA-negative fraction. This CDR3 is CASSRGTSGKYEQYF. The CDR3 nucleotides are TGTGCCAGCAGCCGAGGGACTAGCGGGAAGTACGAGCAGTACTTC.